The TCR beta chain under discussion was sequenced for a study of blood T cell repertoires in COVID-19. While infection was still active, Seattle patients were enrolled and then followed longitudinally. The germline CDR1 and CDR2 sequences are SGHTA and FQGTGA. This CDR3 has 15 residues. V was pared by 4 bases and J by 5 bases, with 14 bases between. Original methodology: From reference gene primer amplification, estimates of nucleated cell counts were derived. Assay used: immunoSEQ multiplex PCR; TCRdb lists only in-frame clones, some missing. D and trimming were read from the DNA, whereas the V and J calls and clone size are those reported in that table. The data hold around 63,000 clones, with 80% to 90% observed a single time.

The sequencing input was peripheral blood. The receptor's source is a woman aged 60-70 years with COVID-19, enrolled during active disease. V gene TRBV7-3 combines with J gene TRBJ2-2, with D perhaps matching TRBD1 (6 bases). The CDR3 is CASSSTQGPTGELFF. The CDR3 coding sequence is TGTGCCAGCAGCTCTACCCAGGGGCCGACCGGGGAGCTGTTTTTT.